Given below is one T cell receptor (beta chain) in context. The method was immunoSEQ multiplex PCR; TCRdb's version includes in-frame clones alone and lacks a portion of them. The sample gives some 2,400,000 clones, around 95% of which show up once; over 0.1% is in the top ten. The CDR3 runs to 15 residues. Trimming removed 4 bases from V and 1 base from J, with 13 bases in between. CDR1 is LNHDA and CDR2 is SQIVND in the germline V gene (reference sequence). The sample originates from a study of shared clonotypes between healthy human individuals. This chain connects TRBV19 to TRBJ1-2; D gene ambiguous. The sequencing sample was made of naive CD4+ T cells sorted from blood. Subset specified: CD45RA+ positively selected. The sequence was collected from a man between 18 and 29 years old in good health. This CDR3 reads CASSSSEILNYGYTF. In DNA, the CDR3 is TGTGCCAGTAGTAGTTCAGAGATTCTTAACTATGGCTACACCTTC.